In this sample, the clone carrying this TCR beta chain turned up a few times. The antigen remains undetermined. This record belongs to a study of human T cells and chemical hapten exposure. Study details: Alopecia areata, totalis or universalis was found in mostly female patients.

In germline, CDR1 is MDHEN, CDR2 SYDVKM. Trimming left V 1 base short and J 3 bases short, with 9 bases between. The CDR3 totals 14 residues. Unique molecular identifiers were affixed to discrete cDNA molecules within the library. TCRdb redid the calling of the RACE reads with MiXCR, one entry per CDR3 protein. Seen here are some 38,000 distinct CDR3 sequences, 9.5% observed once, and the top ten hold 26%. Time point meaning: patch test 3, about 24 weeks after DPC sensitization. Treatment: therapeutic diphenylcyclopropenone sensitization with weekly scalp DPC. The total RNA was obtained from whole blood that was not fractionated. Study observations and caveats: DPC sensitization did not alter TCRs above 1 in 1000 frequency.

This clonotype was obtained from a man aged 50 to 59 with alopecia areata. Some clones in this sample may be carry-over from other donors' samples. Specimen: whole blood, collected in connection with sensitization to the hapten diphenylcyclopropenone (DPC). The rearrangement uses TRBV28 and TRBJ1-2; no clear D. CDR3 sequence: CASSLSPGDYGYTF. CDR3 DNA sequence: TGTGCCAGCAGTTTATCCCCGGGAGACTATGGCTACACCTTC.